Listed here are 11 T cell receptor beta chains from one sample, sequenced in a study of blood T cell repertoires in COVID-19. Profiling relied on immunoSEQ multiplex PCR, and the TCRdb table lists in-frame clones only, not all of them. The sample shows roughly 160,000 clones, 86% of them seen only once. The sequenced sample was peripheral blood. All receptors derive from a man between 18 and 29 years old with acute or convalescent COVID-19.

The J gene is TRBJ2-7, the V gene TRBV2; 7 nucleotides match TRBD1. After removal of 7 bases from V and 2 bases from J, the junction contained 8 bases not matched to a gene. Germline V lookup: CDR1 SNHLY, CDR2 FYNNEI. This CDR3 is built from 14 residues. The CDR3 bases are TGTGCCAGCACGGCAGGGACAGAGACCTACGAGCAGTACGTC. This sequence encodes CASTAGTETYEQYV.

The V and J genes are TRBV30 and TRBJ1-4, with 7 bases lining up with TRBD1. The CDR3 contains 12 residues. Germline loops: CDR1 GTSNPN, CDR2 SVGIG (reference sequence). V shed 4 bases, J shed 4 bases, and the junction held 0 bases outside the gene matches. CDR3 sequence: CAWTGGNEKLFF. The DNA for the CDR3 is TGTGCCTGGACAGGGGGTAATGAAAAACTGTTTTTT.

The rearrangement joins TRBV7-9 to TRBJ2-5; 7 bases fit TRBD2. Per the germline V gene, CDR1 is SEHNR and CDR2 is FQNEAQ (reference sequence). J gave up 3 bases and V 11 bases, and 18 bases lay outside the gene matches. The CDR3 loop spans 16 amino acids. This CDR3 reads CAASGRALSVEETQYF. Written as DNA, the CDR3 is TGTGCCGCCAGTGGGAGGGCCCTGTCTGTGGAAGAGACCCAGTACTTC.

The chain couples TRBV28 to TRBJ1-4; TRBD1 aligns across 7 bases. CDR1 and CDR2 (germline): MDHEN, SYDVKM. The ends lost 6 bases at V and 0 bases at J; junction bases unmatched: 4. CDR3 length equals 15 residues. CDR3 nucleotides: TGTGCCAGCAGACCCGGACAGGCAACTAATGAAAAACTGTTTTTT. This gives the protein CASRPGQATNEKLFF.

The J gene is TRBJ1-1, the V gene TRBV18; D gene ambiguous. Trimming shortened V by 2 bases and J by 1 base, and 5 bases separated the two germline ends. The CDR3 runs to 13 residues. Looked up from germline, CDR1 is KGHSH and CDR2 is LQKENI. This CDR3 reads CASSPVQNTEAFF. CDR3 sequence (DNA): TGTGCCAGCTCACCAGTCCAGAACACTGAAGCTTTCTTT. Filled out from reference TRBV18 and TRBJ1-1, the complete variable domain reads NAGVMQNPRHLVRRRGQEARLRCSPMKGHSHVYWYRQLPEEGLKFMVYLQKENIIDESGMPKERFSAEFPKEGPSILRIQQVVRGDSAAYFCASSPVQNTEAFFGQGTRLTVV.

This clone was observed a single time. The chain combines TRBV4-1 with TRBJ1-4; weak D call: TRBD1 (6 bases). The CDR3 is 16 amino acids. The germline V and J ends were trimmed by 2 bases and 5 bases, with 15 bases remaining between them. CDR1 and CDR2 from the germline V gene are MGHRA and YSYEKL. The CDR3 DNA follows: TGCGCCAGCAGCCAAACCCCACAGGGAGTGAATGAAAAACTGTTTTTT. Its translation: CASSQTPQGVNEKLFF.

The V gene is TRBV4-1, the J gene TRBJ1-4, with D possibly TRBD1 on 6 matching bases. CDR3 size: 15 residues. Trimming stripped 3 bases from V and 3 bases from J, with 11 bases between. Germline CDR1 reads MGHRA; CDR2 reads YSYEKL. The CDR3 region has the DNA TGCGCCAGCAGCCAGGCCGGACAGTCTAATGAAAAACTGTTTTTT. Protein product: CASSQAGQSNEKLFF.

For the CDR3, the DNA is TGCGCCAGCATTGGACAGGCCGCCAGCGGCTACACCTTC. Its protein is CASIGQAASGYTF. The chain combines TRBV5-1 with TRBJ1-2; 7 bases map to TRBD1. CDR1 is SGHRS, CDR2 YFSETQ, per germline. V trimming: 6 bases; J trimming: 8 bases; junction bases outside the gene matches: 10. There are 13 residues in the CDR3.

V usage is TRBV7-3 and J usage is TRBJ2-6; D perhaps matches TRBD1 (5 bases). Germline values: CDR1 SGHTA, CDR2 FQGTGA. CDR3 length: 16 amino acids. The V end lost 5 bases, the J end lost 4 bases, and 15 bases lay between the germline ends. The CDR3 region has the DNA TGTGCCAGCAGCCCGGCCCCAGGGTCCGGGGCCAACGTCCTGACTTTC. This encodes CASSPAPGSGANVLTF.

CDR3 loop: CASSLVGGMNTEAFF. As DNA, the CDR3 is TGTGCCAGCAGCTTGGTCGGGGGTATGAACACTGAAGCTTTCTTT. The gene calls are TRBV5-4 and TRBJ1-1, with a tentative D call TRBD1 (5 bases). V lost 0 bases and J lost 0, with 9 bases in between. The CDR3 sequence is 15 residues long. Germline V lookup: CDR1 SGHNT, CDR2 YYREEE (reference sequence).

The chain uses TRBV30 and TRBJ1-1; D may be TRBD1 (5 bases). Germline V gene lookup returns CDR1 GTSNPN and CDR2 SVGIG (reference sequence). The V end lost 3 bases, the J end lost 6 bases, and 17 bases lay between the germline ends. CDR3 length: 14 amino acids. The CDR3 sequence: CAWRRTSDTSEAFF. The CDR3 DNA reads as TGTGCCTGGAGACGGACATCAGATACCTCTGAAGCTTTCTTT.